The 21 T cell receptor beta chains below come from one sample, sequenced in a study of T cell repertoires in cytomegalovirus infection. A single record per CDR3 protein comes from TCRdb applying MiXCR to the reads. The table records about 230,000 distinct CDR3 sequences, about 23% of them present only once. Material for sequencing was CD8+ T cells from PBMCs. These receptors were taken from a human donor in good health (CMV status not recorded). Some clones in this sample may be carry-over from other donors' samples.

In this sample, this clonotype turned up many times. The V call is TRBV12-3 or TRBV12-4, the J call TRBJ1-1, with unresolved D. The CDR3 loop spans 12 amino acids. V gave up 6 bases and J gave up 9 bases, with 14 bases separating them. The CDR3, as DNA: TGTGCCAGCAGAGGTACAGTTTACAAAGCTTTCTTT. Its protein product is CASRGTVYKAFF.

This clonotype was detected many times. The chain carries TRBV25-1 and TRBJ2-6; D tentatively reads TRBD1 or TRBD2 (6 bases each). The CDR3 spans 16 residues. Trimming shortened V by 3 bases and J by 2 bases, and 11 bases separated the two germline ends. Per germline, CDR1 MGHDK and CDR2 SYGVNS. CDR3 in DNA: TGTGCCAGCAGTGATGGGGGGCCCGCTGGGGCCAACGTCCTGACTTTC. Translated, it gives CASSDGGPAGANVLTF.

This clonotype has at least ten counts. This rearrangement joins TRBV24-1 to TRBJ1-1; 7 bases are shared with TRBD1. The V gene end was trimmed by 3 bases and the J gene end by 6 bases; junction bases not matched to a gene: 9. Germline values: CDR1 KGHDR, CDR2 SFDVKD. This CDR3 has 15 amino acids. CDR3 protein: CATSDQSRGFPEAFF. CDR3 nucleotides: TGTGCCACCAGTGATCAATCCAGGGGGTTCCCTGAAGCTTTCTTT.

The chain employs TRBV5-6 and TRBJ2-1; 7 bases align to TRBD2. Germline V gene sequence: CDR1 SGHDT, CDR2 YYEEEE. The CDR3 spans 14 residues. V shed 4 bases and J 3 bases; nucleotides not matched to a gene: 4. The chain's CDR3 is CASSRGRGYNEQFF. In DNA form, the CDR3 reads TGTGCCAGCAGCCGAGGGAGGGGCTACAATGAGCAGTTCTTC.

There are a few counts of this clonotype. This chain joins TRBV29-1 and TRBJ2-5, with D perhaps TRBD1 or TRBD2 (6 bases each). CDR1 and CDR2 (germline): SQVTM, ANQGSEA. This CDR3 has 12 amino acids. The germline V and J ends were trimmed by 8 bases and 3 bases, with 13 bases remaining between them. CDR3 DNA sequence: TGCAGCTCCGTGGGGGGCGAAGAGACCCAGTACTTC. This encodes CSSVGGEETQYF.

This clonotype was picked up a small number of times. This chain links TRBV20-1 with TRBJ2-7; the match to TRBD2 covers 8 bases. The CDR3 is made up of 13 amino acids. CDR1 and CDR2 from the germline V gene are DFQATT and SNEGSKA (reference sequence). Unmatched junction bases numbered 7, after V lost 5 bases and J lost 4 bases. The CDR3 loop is CSARSGVGYEQYF. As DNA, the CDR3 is TGCAGTGCTCGTAGCGGGGTTGGATACGAGCAGTACTTC.

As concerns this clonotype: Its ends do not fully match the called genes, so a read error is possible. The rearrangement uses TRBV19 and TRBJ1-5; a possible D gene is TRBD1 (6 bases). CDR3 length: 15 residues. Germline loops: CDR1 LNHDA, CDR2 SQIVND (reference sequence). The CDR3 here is CASSEDRYSNQPQQF. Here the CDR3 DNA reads TGTGCCAGTAGTGAGGACAGATATAGCAATCAGCCCCAGCAATTT. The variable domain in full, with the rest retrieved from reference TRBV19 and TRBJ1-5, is DGGITQSPKYLFRKEGQNVTLSCEQNLNHDAMYWYRQDPGQGLRLIYYSQIVNDFQKGDIAEGYSVSREKKESFPLTVTSAQKNPTAFYLCASSEDRYSNQPQQFGDGTRLSIL.

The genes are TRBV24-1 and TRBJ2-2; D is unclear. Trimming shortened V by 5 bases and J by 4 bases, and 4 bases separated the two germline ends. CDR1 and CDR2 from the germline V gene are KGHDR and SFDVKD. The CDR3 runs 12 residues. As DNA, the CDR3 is TGTGCCACCAGTGGTGGCACCGGGGAGCTGTTTTTT. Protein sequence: CATSGGTGELFF.

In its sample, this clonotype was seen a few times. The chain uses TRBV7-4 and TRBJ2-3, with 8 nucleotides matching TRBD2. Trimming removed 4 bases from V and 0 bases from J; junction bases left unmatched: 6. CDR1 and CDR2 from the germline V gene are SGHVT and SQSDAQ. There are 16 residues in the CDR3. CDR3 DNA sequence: TGTGCCAGCAGCTACCTTGAGCGGGGGAGCACAGATACGCAGTATTTT. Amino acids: CASSYLERGSTDTQYF.

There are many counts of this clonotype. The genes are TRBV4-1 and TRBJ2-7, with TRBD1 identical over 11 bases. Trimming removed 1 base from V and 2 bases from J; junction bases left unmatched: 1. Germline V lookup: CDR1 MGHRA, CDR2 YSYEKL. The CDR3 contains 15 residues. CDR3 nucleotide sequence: TGCGCCAGCAGCCAAGGGACAGGGGGCACCTACGAGCAGTACTTC. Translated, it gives CASSQGTGGTYEQYF.

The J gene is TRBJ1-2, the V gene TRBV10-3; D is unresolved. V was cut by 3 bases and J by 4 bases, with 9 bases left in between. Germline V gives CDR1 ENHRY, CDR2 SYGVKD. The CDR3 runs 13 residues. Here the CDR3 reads CAISDSEVYGYTF. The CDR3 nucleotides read TGTGCCATCAGTGACTCAGAAGTCTATGGCTACACCTTC.

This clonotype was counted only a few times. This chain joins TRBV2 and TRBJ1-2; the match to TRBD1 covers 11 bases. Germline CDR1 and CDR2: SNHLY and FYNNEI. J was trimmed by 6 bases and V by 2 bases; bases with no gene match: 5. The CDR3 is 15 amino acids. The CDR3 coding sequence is TGTGCCAGCAGTGAACATAGGACAGGGGGCGATGGCTACACCTTC. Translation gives CASSEHRTGGDGYTF.

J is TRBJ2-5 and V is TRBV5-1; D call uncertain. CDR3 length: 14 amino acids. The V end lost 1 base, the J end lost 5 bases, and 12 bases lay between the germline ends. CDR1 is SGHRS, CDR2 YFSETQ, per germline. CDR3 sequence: CASSLTSSWETQYF. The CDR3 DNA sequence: TGCGCCAGCAGCTTGACATCCTCGTGGGAGACCCAGTACTTC.

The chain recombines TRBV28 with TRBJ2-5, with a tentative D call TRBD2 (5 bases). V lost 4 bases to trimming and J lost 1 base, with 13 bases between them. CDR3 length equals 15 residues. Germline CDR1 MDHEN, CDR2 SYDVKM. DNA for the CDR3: TGTGCCAGCAGTTCTACGAGGGCCCTCCAAGAGACCCAGTACTTC. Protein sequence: CASSSTRALQETQYF.

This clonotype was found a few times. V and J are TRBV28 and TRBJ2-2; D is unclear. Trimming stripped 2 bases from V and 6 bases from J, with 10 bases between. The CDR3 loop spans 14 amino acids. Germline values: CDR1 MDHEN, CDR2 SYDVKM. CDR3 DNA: TGTGCCAGCAGTTTAAGTAGTTCGCCCGGGGAGCTGTTTTTT. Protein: CASSLSSSPGELFF.

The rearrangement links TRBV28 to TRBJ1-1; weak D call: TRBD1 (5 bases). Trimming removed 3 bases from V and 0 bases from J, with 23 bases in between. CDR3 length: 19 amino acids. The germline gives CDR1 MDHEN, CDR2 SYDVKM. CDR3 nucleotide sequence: TGTGCCAGCAGTTTTCTGTCCGGCAGGGTCCGGGTTATGAACACTGAAGCTTTCTTT. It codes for CASSFLSGRVRVMNTEAFF.

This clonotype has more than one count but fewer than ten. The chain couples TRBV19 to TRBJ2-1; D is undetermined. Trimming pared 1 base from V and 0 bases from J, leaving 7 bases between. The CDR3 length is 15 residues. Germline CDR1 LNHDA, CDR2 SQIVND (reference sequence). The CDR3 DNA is TGTGCCAGTAGTATAGGTCCATACTCCTACAATGAGCAGTTCTTC. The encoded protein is CASSIGPYSYNEQFF. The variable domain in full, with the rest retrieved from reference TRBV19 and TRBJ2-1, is DGGITQSPKYLFRKEGQNVTLSCEQNLNHDAMYWYRQDPGQGLRLIYYSQIVNDFQKGDIAEGYSVSREKKESFPLTVTSAQKNPTAFYLCASSIGPYSYNEQFFGPGTRLTVL.

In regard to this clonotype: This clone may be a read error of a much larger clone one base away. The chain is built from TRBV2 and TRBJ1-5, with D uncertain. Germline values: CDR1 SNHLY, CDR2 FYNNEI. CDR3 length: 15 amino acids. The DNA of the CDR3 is TGTGCCAACAGTGATTGGGAAGGCGGGAATCAGCCCCAGCATTTT. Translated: CANSDWEGGNQPQHF.

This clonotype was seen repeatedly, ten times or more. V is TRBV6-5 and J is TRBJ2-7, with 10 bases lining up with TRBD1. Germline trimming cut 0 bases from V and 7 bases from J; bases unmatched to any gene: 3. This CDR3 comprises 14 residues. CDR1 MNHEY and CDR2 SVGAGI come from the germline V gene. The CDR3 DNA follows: TGTGCCAGCAGTTACTCGGGACAGGGGAGAGAGCAGTACTTC. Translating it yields CASSYSGQGREQYF.

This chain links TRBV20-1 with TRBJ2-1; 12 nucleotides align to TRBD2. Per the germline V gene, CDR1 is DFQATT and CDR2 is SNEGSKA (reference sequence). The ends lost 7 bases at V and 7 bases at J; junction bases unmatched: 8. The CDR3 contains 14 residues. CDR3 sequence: CSVTSGGPGNEQFF. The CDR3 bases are TGCAGTGTAACTAGCGGGGGGCCAGGGAATGAGCAGTTCTTC.

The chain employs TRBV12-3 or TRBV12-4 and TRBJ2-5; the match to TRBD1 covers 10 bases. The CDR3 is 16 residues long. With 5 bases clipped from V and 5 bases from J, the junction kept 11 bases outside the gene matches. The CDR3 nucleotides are TGTGCCAGCAGTCCCCCGGGACAGGGGATACCGGAGACCCAGTACTTC. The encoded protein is CASSPPGQGIPETQYF.